The 9 T cell receptor beta chains in this list originate from one sample, sequenced in a study of vaccination and CD4 T cells after COVID-19. These receptors are not linked to any known antigen. The treatment is: approximately nine-day PBMC culture with coronavirus spike peptide pools or control peptides (ViraFEST assay). Sequencing of the DNA from cultured CD4+ T cells was carried out with the Oncomine TCR Beta short-read assay. TCRdb reprocessed the PCR reads with MiXCR, giving one entry per CDR3 protein. This sample yields approximately 10,000 distinct CDR3 sequences, of which roughly 42% are seen a single time; under 35% belongs to the top ten. Sequencing was done on a sample of CD4+ T cells from blood, cultured in vitro. All receptors come from a human donor who had recovered from COVID-19.

J is TRBJ2-1 and V is TRBV6-2 or TRBV6-3, with 10 nucleotides matching TRBD2. The CDR3 loop spans 14 amino acids. Germline assignment: CDR1 MNHEY and CDR2 SVGEGT. V gave up 4 bases and J gave up 7 bases; unmatched junction bases: 4. The DNA of the CDR3 is TGTGCCAGCAGTTTAAAGCGGGGGGGTAATGAGCAGTTCTTC. Translated, it gives CASSLKRGGNEQFF.

This clonotype was seen only a few times. The chain recombines TRBV9 with TRBJ1-2; TRBD1 might be the D (5 bases). The germline V and J ends were trimmed by 3 bases and 8 bases, with 14 bases remaining between them. CDR3 size: 13 residues. The germline V gene encodes CDR1 SGDLS and CDR2 YYNGEE. In nucleotides, the CDR3 is TGTGCCAGCAGCGCCAGGGATGTGGGGGGCTACACCTTC. Amino acid sequence: CASSARDVGGYTF.

The CDR3 DNA is TGTGCCAGCAGCGCCGGACTACTTGGAGAAGAGACCCAGTACTTC. It encodes CASSAGLLGEETQYF. The V call is TRBV2, the J call TRBJ2-5; TRBD2 is a possible D gene (6 bases). Trimming cost V 6 bases and J 3 bases, with 17 bases left between them. The CDR3 spans 15 residues. Germline lookup yields CDR1 SNHLY and CDR2 FYNNEI.

The chain employs TRBV20-1 and TRBJ2-2, with 7 bases matching TRBD1. The V gene end was trimmed by 2 bases and the J gene end by 1 base; junction bases not matched to a gene: 4. CDR3 length: 15 amino acids. Germline V lookup: CDR1 DFQATT, CDR2 SNEGSKA (reference sequence). The CDR3 sequence: CSARIGGLNTGELFF. CDR3 coding DNA: TGCAGTGCTAGAATAGGGGGCCTGAACACCGGGGAGCTGTTTTTT.

V usage is TRBV5-8 and J usage is TRBJ2-3; D remains unclear. Germline V lookup: CDR1 SGHTS, CDR2 YDEGEE. V lost 4 bases and J lost 5, with 14 bases in between. The CDR3 consists of 14 residues. CDR3 nucleotides: TGTGCCAGCAGCCACGGGCTGGATGGAGATACGCAGTATTTT. It is translated as CASSHGLDGDTQYF. The full variable domain, in which reference TRBV5-8 and TRBJ2-3 provide the parts outside the CDR3, is EAGVTQSPTHLIKTRGQQATLRCSPISGHTSVYWYQQALGLGLQFLLWYDEGEERNRGNFPPRFSGRQFPNYSSELNVNALELEDSALYLCASSHGLDGDTQYFGPGTRLTVL.

The rearrangement links TRBV7-6 to TRBJ2-2, with D unclear. Trimming pared 1 base from V and 6 bases from J, leaving 6 bases between. CDR1 is SGHVS, CDR2 FNYEAQ, per germline. This CDR3 has 13 residues. The CDR3 nucleotides are TGTGCCAGCAGCTTAGGTGACCCCGGGGAGCTGTTTTTT. Translation gives CASSLGDPGELFF.

This clonotype came up once. The chain links TRBV30 to TRBJ2-7; no definite D call. The CDR3 covers 16 residues. Trimming left V 7 bases short and J 0 bases short, with 22 bases between. Germline CDR1 GTSNPN, CDR2 SVGIG (reference sequence). The CDR3 spells CALYSWTSRSSYEQYF. In nucleotides, the CDR3 is TGTGCCTTATATTCCTGGACGTCCCGGAGCTCCTACGAGCAGTACTTC. Supplemented by reference TRBV30 and TRBJ2-7, the full variable domain reads SQTIHQWPATLVQPVGSPLSLECTVEGTSNPNLYWYRQAAGRGLQLLFYSVGIGQISSEVPQNLSASRPQDRQFILSSKKLLLSDSGFYLCALYSWTSRSSYEQYFGPGTRLTVT.

The CDR3 DNA reads TGTGCCATCAGTGAGTCGGGGCTAGCGGGGGACACCGGGGAGCTGTTTTTT. Encoded protein: CAISESGLAGDTGELFF. The chain is built from TRBV10-3 and TRBJ2-2; 10 nucleotides line up with TRBD2. Germline V gene sequence: CDR1 ENHRY, CDR2 SYGVKD. V shed 0 bases and J 3 bases; nucleotides not matched to a gene: 4. The CDR3 length is 17 residues.

This sequence joins TRBV30 and TRBJ1-2; 7 bases align to TRBD1. Germline values: CDR1 GTSNPN, CDR2 SVGIG (reference sequence). Unmatched junction bases numbered 9, after V lost 4 bases and J lost 4 bases. CDR3 length: 14 residues. The CDR3 is CAWNLLGQIYGYTF. CDR3 DNA sequence: TGTGCCTGGAATCTCTTGGGACAGATCTATGGCTACACCTTC.